This T cell receptor beta chain was identified in a study of cytomegalovirus exposure and HLA in healthy donors. PCR used 60 Vbeta primers and 13 Jbeta primers. Source study methods: Later, 80 million or so unique TCR beta chains were counted in an analysis, and about 10 million of them were shared. The method was immunoSEQ multiplex PCR; TCRdb's version includes in-frame clones alone and lacks a portion of them. The V and J calls and clone size are taken from that table; D and trimming were inferred from the DNA. In total, the table holds roughly 80,000 clones. Germline V lookup: CDR1 SGHDN, CDR2 FVKESK. The V end was cut by 0 bases, the J end by 5 bases, with 13 bases between. The CDR3 covers 15 residues. Donors had nominal health at sampling but likely had unrecorded immune exposures.

Sequencing input: PBMCs. The gene calls are TRBV14 and TRBJ2-5; TRBD2 might be the D (5 bases). The sequence came from a woman aged 25 to 45 in good health and CMV-seronegative. CDR3 sequence reads: CASSQDMTGYETQYF. CDR3 coding DNA: TGTGCCAGCAGCCAAGATATGACGGGGTACGAGACCCAGTACTTC.